This TCR beta chain stems from a study of long-term antiretroviral therapy in people with HIV. In the United States, treatment was given to all participants with HIV. V was trimmed by 6 bases and J by 2 bases, leaving 13 bases between them. The CDR3 totals 14 residues. CDR1 and CDR2 from the germline V gene are LNHDA and SQIVND (reference sequence). This clone has just a few counts. Run at survey level, the immunoSEQ assay was version v3.0. The data were produced by immunoSEQ multiplex PCR, yet TCRdb's version contains in-frame clones alone and is incomplete. This sample has 20,000 to 25,000 clones, with approximately 79% found just once.

J is TRBJ1-1 and V is TRBV19, with TRBD1 as a possible D gene (6 bases). The sample here was unsorted PBMCs, taken less than 1.8 years before starting antiretroviral therapy. The sequence came from a woman aged 40 to 50 with HIV. The CDR3 DNA reads as TGTGCCAGTAGCCTACAGGGTGGAAACACTGAAGCTTTCTTT. It codes for CASSLQGGNTEAFF.